The next 15 T cell receptor beta chains were all read from a single sample in a study of monozygotic twins with inflammatory bowel disease. After re-calling the 5' RACE reads, TCRdb lists one entry per CDR3 protein, DNA absent. The sample is made up of more than 300,000 distinct CDR3 sequences, and the top ten hold around 2.6% of it. The sequencing input was blood. These receptors were taken from a human donor with ulcerative colitis or Crohn's disease, or a healthy co-twin of an affected twin (not recorded which).

This sequence joins TRBV5-1 and TRBJ2-7; the D gene TCRdb calls, TRBD1, cannot be checked with no DNA. In germline, CDR1 is SGHRS, CDR2 YFSETQ. The CDR3 length is 16 residues. This CDR3 reads CASSRLGQGNSYEQYF.

The gene calls are TRBV5-1 and TRBJ2-1; TCRdb's D gene call, TRBD1, goes unchecked for lack of DNA. The CDR3 is 15 residues long. Looked up from germline, CDR1 is SGHRS and CDR2 is YFSETQ. The CDR3 here is CASSIRDRGRNEQFF.

This chain links TRBV5-4 with TRBJ1-1; the D call from TCRdb, TRBD1, cannot be confirmed without DNA. CDR1 and CDR2 from the germline V gene are SGHNT and YYREEE (reference sequence). The CDR3 loop spans 15 amino acids. Here the CDR3 reads CASTKGDRGYIEAFF.

The chain has TRBV3-1 and TRBJ2-1. The CDR3 extends over 11 amino acids. CDR1 is LGHDT, CDR2 YNNKEL, per germline (reference sequence). The CDR3 loop is CASNYGNEQFF.

J is TRBJ2-5 and V is TRBV20-1; TCRdb proposes TRBD2, but this gene call is untestable without DNA. The CDR3 has 15 residues. CDR1 DFQATT and CDR2 SNEGSKA come from the germline V gene (reference sequence). The CDR3 loop reads CSAKTSGGLLGTQYF.

The chain links TRBV7-8 to TRBJ2-2; the D call from TCRdb, TRBD1, cannot be confirmed without DNA. The CDR3 sequence is 15 residues long. Germline V gene sequence: CDR1 SGHVS, CDR2 FQNEAQ. The CDR3 is CASSLRDRETGELFF.

CDR3 region: CASSLVSGGTMNTEAFF. The chain combines TRBV5-1 with TRBJ1-1; TCRdb calls TRBD1, which cannot be checked without DNA. The CDR3 runs to 17 residues. Germline V gene sequence: CDR1 SGHRS, CDR2 YFSETQ.

The chain joins TRBV5-1 to TRBJ1-2; the TCRdb call, TRBD1, lacks DNA for checking. This CDR3 region has 14 residues. The germline V gene encodes CDR1 SGHRS and CDR2 YFSETQ. The CDR3 protein is CASSPGTGLYGYTF.

The CDR3 sequence: CSAKQGAGYGYTF. This chain joins TRBV20-1 and TRBJ1-2; TCRdb calls TRBD1, which cannot be checked without DNA. CDR1 is DFQATT and CDR2 is SNEGSKA in the germline V gene (reference sequence). The CDR3 consists of 13 residues.

The gene calls are TRBV7-9 and TRBJ1-5. This CDR3 region has 12 residues. Germline assignment: CDR1 SEHNR and CDR2 FQNEAQ (reference sequence). The CDR3 loop reads CASRAEGEPQHF. The full variable domain, rest sourced from reference TRBV7-9 and TRBJ1-5, is DTGVSQNPRHKITKRGQNVTFRCDPISEHNRLYWYRQTLGQGPEFLTYFQNEAQLEKSRLLSDRFSAERPKGSFSTLEIQRTEQGDSAMYLCASRAEGEPQHFGDGTRLSIL.

The gene calls are TRBV3-1 and TRBJ2-3; TCRdb's D gene call, TRBD1, goes unchecked for lack of DNA. CDR1 and CDR2 from the germline V gene are LGHDT and YNNKEL (reference sequence). This CDR3 spans 16 amino acids. The CDR3: CASSQDEVGGLDTQYF.

The CDR3 here is CASSTPEQTFLQVFF. The V gene is TRBV6-1, the J gene TRBJ1-1. Germline lookup yields CDR1 MNHNS and CDR2 SASEGT. The length of the CDR3 is 15 residues.

This chain links TRBV20-1 with TRBJ2-7; TCRdb picks TRBD1, but there is no DNA to check that call. Per germline, CDR1 DFQATT and CDR2 SNEGSKA (reference sequence). The CDR3 consists of 15 residues. Here the CDR3 reads CSARPRTGSSYEQYF.

The chain joins TRBV5-1 to TRBJ1-3. Germline V gene data show CDR1 as SGHRS and CDR2 as YFSETQ. This CDR3 has 17 residues. This CDR3 is CASSPDYTDSSGNTIYF.

The chain couples TRBV20-1 to TRBJ2-2; TCRdb's D call, TRBD1, is unchecked because there is no DNA. Germline loops: CDR1 DFQATT, CDR2 SNEGSKA (reference sequence). The CDR3 totals 15 residues. The CDR3 sequence: CSAEPGHLNTGELFF.